The text below deals with one T cell receptor beta chain. No antigen is known for it. Primers included in the PCR were 60 Vbeta and 13 Jbeta primers. Using immunoSEQ multiplex PCR, the repertoire was profiled, and TCRdb retains in-frame clones only, with some absent. The sample lists approximately 100,000 clones; roughly 77% were seen once. The data derive from a study of cytomegalovirus exposure and HLA in healthy donors. Germline CDR1 reads MNHEY; CDR2 reads SVGAGI. The CDR3 is 15 amino acids. The V and J ends lost 6 bases and 3 bases, in that order; junction bases with no gene match: 8. General study findings and limits: The authors later found most CMV-associated TCR beta chains appeared HLA-restricted.

The TCR was taken from a middle-aged man in good health and CMV-seronegative. Sequencing input: PBMCs. The rearrangement joins TRBV6-5 to TRBJ1-3; 7 bases agree with TRBD1. CDR3 in amino acids: CASRDSWDSGNTIYF. The CDR3 DNA reads TGTGCCAGCAGGGACTCCTGGGACAGTGGAAACACCATATATTTT.